In this sample, the clone carrying this T cell receptor (beta chain) turned up a few times. Treatment indicated: around 19 received Ad26.COV2.S at low or high dose, single or two shots; about 5 received placebo; per-sample allocation not given. Day 63 following the first vaccine or placebo injection was when the samples were taken. Assay: immunoSEQ multiplex PCR; the TCRdb copy retains only in-frame clones and omits some. This sample has about 350,000 clones, with about 88% found just once. The sample is drawn from a study of Ad26.COV2.S vaccination and SARS-CoV-2 variants. The sequenced sample was peripheral blood, obtained in a trial of Ad26.COV2.S vaccine versus placebo. The receptor's source is a person between 18 and 59 years old who received the Ad26.COV2.S COVID-19 vaccine or a placebo.

The chain's CDR3 is CASSYLQDEYGYTF. For the CDR3, the DNA is TGTGCCAGCAGTTACCTGCAGGACGAGTATGGCTACACCTTC. The chain combines TRBV6-2 or TRBV6-3 with TRBJ1-2; D gene unclear. Germline loops: CDR1 MNHEY, CDR2 SVGEGT. V lost 2 bases to trimming and J lost 5 bases, with 12 bases between them. The CDR3 has 14 amino acids.